The 5 T cell receptor beta chains below come from one sample, sequenced in a study of blood T cell repertoires in COVID-19. The method was immunoSEQ multiplex PCR; TCRdb's version includes in-frame clones alone and lacks a portion of them. The sample contains hundreds of thousands of clones, roughly 83% of which appear only once. The sequencing sample was made of peripheral blood. The receptors were sampled from a man older than 75 with acute or convalescent COVID-19.

The chain joins TRBV3-1 (or the pseudogene TRBV3-2) to TRBJ2-7; 11 nucleotides line up with TRBD1. The V and J ends lost 4 bases and 6 bases, in that order; junction bases with no gene match: 8. This CDR3 is 15 amino acids long. The germline V gene encodes CDR1 LGHDT and CDR2 YNNKEL (reference sequence). The CDR3 nucleotides read TGTGCCAGCAGCCGGATTGGGACAGGGGGGATCGAGCAGTACTTC. Its protein is CASSRIGTGGIEQYF.

The chain joins TRBV28 to TRBJ1-4; the D gene is possibly TRBD1 (5 bases). Germline values: CDR1 MDHEN, CDR2 SYDVKM. Trimming removed 2 bases at V and 0 bases at J, with 7 bases between. The CDR3 is 15 residues long. DNA of the CDR3: TGTGCCAGCAGTTTAGCGGGGGCAACTAATGAAAAACTGTTTTTT. Protein sequence: CASSLAGATNEKLFF.

The CDR3 DNA reads as TGCGCCAGCAGCTTCGAGGCGGGTAGGGTCAATGAGCAGTTCTTC. Encoded protein: CASSFEAGRVNEQFF. The chain has TRBV5-1 and TRBJ2-1; tentatively, D is TRBD2 (5 bases). Deletions cut 2 bases from V and 6 bases from J, with 15 bases between. Germline V gene sequence: CDR1 SGHRS, CDR2 YFSETQ. The CDR3 covers 15 residues. Filled out from reference TRBV5-1 and TRBJ2-1, the complete variable domain reads KAGVTQTPRYLIKTRGQQVTLSCSPISGHRSVSWYQQTPGQGLQFLFEYFSETQRNKGNFPGRFSGRQFSNSRSEMNVSTLELGDSALYLCASSFEAGRVNEQFFGPGTRLTVL.

The chain couples TRBV6-5 to TRBJ2-7; D possibly corresponds to TRBD1 (5 bases). The CDR3 is made up of 12 amino acids. Germline CDR1 is MNHEY and CDR2 is SVGAGI. The ends were cut back, 10 bases at V and 3 bases at J, with 13 bases in the middle. The CDR3 protein is CATPTEVYEQYF. The CDR3 DNA is TGTGCCACCCCGACAGAAGTCTACGAGCAGTACTTC.

The rearrangement joins TRBV4-1 to TRBJ1-3, with D possibly being TRBD1 (6 bases). The germline V gene has CDR1 MGHRA and CDR2 YSYEKL. V was trimmed by 4 bases and J by 0 bases, leaving 13 bases between them. The CDR3 totals 16 residues. The CDR3: CASSPSRDISGNTIYF. The CDR3 DNA reads as TGCGCCAGCAGCCCTTCCCGGGACATCTCTGGAAACACCATATATTTT.